This T cell receptor (beta chain) came from a study of OX40 agonist ivuxolimab in advanced cancers. Data came from immunoSEQ multiplex PCR; TCRdb stores just in-frame clones and leaves some out. The table shows some 83,000 clones, with 93% occurring only once. Peripheral blood came from all dose cohorts at three timepoints. The V end was cut by 4 bases, the J end by 6 bases, with 13 bases between. Germline CDR1 reads MNHNS; CDR2 reads SASEGT. CDR3 length equals 14 residues. The sample holds one count of this clone. Material: CD4+ or CD8+ T cells sorted from blood, obtained in a trial of the OX40 agonist ivuxolimab. The V and J genes are TRBV6-1 and TRBJ2-1, with D perhaps matching TRBD1 or TRBD2 (5 bases each). The TCR originated in an adult with an advanced solid tumor such as melanoma, head and neck, liver or kidney cancer. The CDR3 nucleotides read TGTGCCAGCAGTGTCCCGGGACCCACCAATGAGCAGTTCTTC. It is translated as CASSVPGPTNEQFF.